The rows below give T cell receptor beta chains drawn from one sample of a study of cytomegalovirus exposure and HLA in healthy donors. TCRdb's copy holds only in-frame clones and misses some; the assay was immunoSEQ multiplex PCR. The sample lists 150,000 to 200,000 clones; around 84% were seen once. The specimen sequenced was PBMCs. Every receptor here comes from a man between 18 and 35 years old in good health and CMV-seronegative. The CDR3 runs from the conserved cysteine through the conserved F or W. A D gene is named only where the DNA matches it firmly.

J gene	CDR3 length	V gene	D gene	CDR3 protein
TRBJ2-3	14	TRBV4-1	TRBD1	CASTRQGWTDTQYF
TRBJ1-1	13	TRBV28	NA	CASSLPGNTEAFF
TRBJ1-5	16	TRBV7-9	NA	CASSLGPAGLEQPQHF
TRBJ2-3	13	TRBV28	TRBD1	CASRDRSTDTQYF
TRBJ2-7	13	TRBV5-4	NA	CASSQGTSDEQYF
TRBJ1-1	14	TRBV6-5	TRBD1	CASSYSGTGVEAFF
TRBJ1-2	13	TRBV27	NA	CASSNQAPYGYTF
TRBJ1-2	14	TRBV7-9	TRBD1	CASSLAGQGPGYTF
TRBJ2-7	14	TRBV5-1	TRBD1	CASSATGASYEQYF
TRBJ1-1	15	TRBV9	NA	CASSVDLAANTEAFF
TRBJ1-1	13	TRBV9	NA	CASSAKGIPEAFF
TRBJ2-7	13	TRBV30	TRBD2	CAWKAGASYEQYF
TRBJ1-1	15	TRBV11-2	NA	CASSISGTPNTEAFF
TRBJ2-3	14	TRBV5-1	TRBD1	CASSLTGGRDTQYF
TRBJ2-7	14	TRBV11-2	TRBD2	CASSSTSGSAEQYF
TRBJ2-2	13	TRBV19	NA	CASGAGNTGELFF
TRBJ2-7	17	TRBV5-1	TRBD1	CASSLHPGQGTLGEQYF
TRBJ2-7	12	TRBV19	NA	CASSISGHEQYF
TRBJ2-3	17	TRBV5-6	TRBD2	CASSYGTSGASTDTQYF
TRBJ2-3	14	TRBV29-1	NA	CSVARRASGDTQYF
TRBJ2-3	17	TRBV10-3	TRBD2	CAISESASVSSGDTQYF
TRBJ2-3	15	TRBV10-3	NA	CAISEGTPSTDTQYF
TRBJ2-3	15	TRBV11-3	NA	CASSLGRGAGDTQYF
TRBJ1-1	14	TRBV19	TRBD1	CASSIYRGYTEAFF
TRBJ1-5	17	TRBV4-3	NA	CASSQDVQAIGNQPQHF
TRBJ2-3	18	TRBV5-4	TRBD2	CASSQVLAGGPFTDTQYF
TRBJ1-4	16	TRBV6-6	TRBD1	CASRGGDRGLNEKLFF
TRBJ2-5	14	TRBV7-8	TRBD1	CASSLPRTGATQYF
TRBJ2-4	13	TRBV7-3	TRBD1	CASSTGVENIQYF
TRBJ2-1	11	TRBV5-6	NA	CASSNYNEQFF
NA	15	TRBV28	TRBD1	CASSSTGVRLYEQYF
TRBJ2-5	20	TRBV9	TRBD2	CASSATLQGGTSGRWRTQYF
TRBJ1-1	12	TRBV7-2	TRBD1	CASSFTGGNAFF
TRBJ2-1	17	TRBV7-9	TRBD2	CASSSGTSGRDYNEQFF
TRBJ2-7	14	TRBV25-1	TRBD2	CASSHRERDYEQYF
TRBJ2-2	14	TRBV2	NA	CAGSDGSAGGELFF
TRBJ1-1	14	TRBV5-1	NA	CASSLVAGIGVAFF
TRBJ2-7	14	TRBV6-5	NA	CASSYSSGAYEQYF
TRBJ2-5	11	TRBV5-1	NA	CASREAETQYF
TRBJ1-4	16	TRBV4-1	TRBD1	CASSQVRGQQNEKLFF
TRBJ2-7	15	TRBV10-3	NA	CAISQGPSGLYEQYF
TRBJ1-2	16	TRBV7-2	NA	CASSFGQGLANYGYTF
TRBJ1-1	16	TRBV28	TRBD1	CASSVRSDRANTEAFF
TRBJ1-4	15	TRBV7-6	NA	CASSPAGIQNEKLFF
TRBJ1-1	15	TRBV4-3	NA	CASSQEGGTNTEAFF
TRBJ2-7	14	TRBV11-2	NA	CASSLNSFMGEQYF
TRBJ1-4	18	TRBV5-1	NA	CASSLARTASATNEKLFF
TRBJ2-7	13	TRBV9	NA	CASSVGVFTEQYF
TRBJ1-2	12	TRBV7-9	NA	CASSYSTYGYTF
TRBJ1-4	18	TRBV21-1	NA	CASSFVFGRVRFNEKLFF
TRBJ1-3	14	TRBV28	NA	CASSSREKGNTIYF
TRBJ2-6	18	TRBV7-9	TRBD1	CASTPGQGDYSGANVLTF
TRBJ2-1	13	TRBV5-1	TRBD2	CASRDSGYNEQFF
TRBJ1-5	14	TRBV28	TRBD1	CASSPHRGNQPQHF
TRBJ2-6	15	TRBV19	NA	CASSIGGAGANVLTF